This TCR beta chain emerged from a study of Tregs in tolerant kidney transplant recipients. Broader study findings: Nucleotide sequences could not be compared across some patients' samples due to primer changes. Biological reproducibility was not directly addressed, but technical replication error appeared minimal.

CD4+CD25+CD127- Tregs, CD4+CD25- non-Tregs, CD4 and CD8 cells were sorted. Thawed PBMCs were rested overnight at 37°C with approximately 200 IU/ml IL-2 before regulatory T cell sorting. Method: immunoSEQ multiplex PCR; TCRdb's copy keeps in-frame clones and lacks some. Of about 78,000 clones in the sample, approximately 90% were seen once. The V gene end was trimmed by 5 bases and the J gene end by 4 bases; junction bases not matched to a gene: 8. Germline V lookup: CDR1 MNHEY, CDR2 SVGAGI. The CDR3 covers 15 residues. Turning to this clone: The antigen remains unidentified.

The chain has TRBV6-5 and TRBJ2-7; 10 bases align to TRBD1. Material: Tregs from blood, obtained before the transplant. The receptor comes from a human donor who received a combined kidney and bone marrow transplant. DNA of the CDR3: TGTGCCAGCAGTCCGCGGACAGGGGGATTTTACGAGCAGTACTTC. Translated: CASSPRTGGFYEQYF.